One sample yielded the 27 T cell receptor beta chains listed below, sequenced in a study of blood T cell repertoires in COVID-19. This table comes from immunoSEQ multiplex PCR, and its TCRdb copy is limited to in-frame clones, with some not included. The sample has around 620,000 clones, 85% to 90% seen once; the top ten hold over 0.2%. The sequencing input was peripheral blood. These receptors all stem from a woman aged 18 to 35 with acute or convalescent COVID-19.

This clone has a single count. V is TRBV25-1 and J is TRBJ1-1, with a possible D match to TRBD1 (5 bases). V was clipped by 6 bases and J by 4 bases, with 18 bases between them. CDR1 is MGHDK, CDR2 SYGVNS, per germline. The CDR3 loop spans 15 amino acids. CDR3 in amino acids: CASRNPSRGGTEAFF. The CDR3 DNA reads TGTGCCAGCAGGAATCCTTCTCGGGGGGGCACTGAAGCTTTCTTT.

The CDR3 protein is CASTEDRGVTEAFF. CDR3 nucleotide sequence: TGTGCCAGCACCGAGGACAGGGGCGTCACTGAAGCTTTCTTT. V usage is TRBV2 and J usage is TRBJ1-1; TRBD1 matches 9 bases. V lost 7 bases and J lost 4; bases outside the gene matches: 7. This CDR3 is 14 amino acids long. The germline CDR1 and CDR2 sequences are SNHLY and FYNNEI. The full variable domain, rest sourced from reference TRBV2 and TRBJ1-1, is EPEVTQTPSHQVTQMGQEVILRCVPISNHLYFYWYRQILGQKVEFLVSFYNNEISEKSEIFDDQFSVERPDGSNFTLKIRSTKLEDSAMYFCASTEDRGVTEAFFGQGTRLTVV.

The rearrangement uses TRBV5-1 and TRBJ2-3; 9 nucleotides match TRBD2. The germline gives CDR1 SGHRS, CDR2 YFSETQ. V shed 0 bases and J 1 base; nucleotides not matched to a gene: 9. This CDR3 is 18 amino acids long. This chain's CDR3 is CASSLVPAGGTGTDTQYF. Here the CDR3 DNA reads TGCGCCAGCAGCTTGGTCCCAGCGGGGGGCACAGGCACAGATACGCAGTATTTT.

The genes are TRBV2 and TRBJ1-3; D is perhaps TRBD1 (5 bases). The V gene's germline CDR1 is SNHLY and CDR2 FYNNEI. This CDR3 has 14 residues. Deletions cut 2 bases from V and 2 bases from J, with 7 bases between. CDR3 coding DNA: TGTGCCAGCAGTGAATCCAGGGCTGGAAACACCATATATTTT. Translating gives CASSESRAGNTIYF.

V gene TRBV5-4 combines with J gene TRBJ2-1; 10 bases align to TRBD2. With 5 bases clipped from V and 8 bases from J, the junction kept 7 bases outside the gene matches. Germline CDR1 SGHNT, CDR2 YYREEE (reference sequence). CDR3 length: 14 amino acids. The CDR3 sequence is CASRQAGGRHEQFF. The CDR3 DNA is TGTGCCAGCAGACAAGCGGGGGGGAGGCATGAGCAGTTCTTC.

The gene calls are TRBV24-1 and TRBJ1-5; TRBD1 matches at 7 bases. Germline-derived CDR1 and CDR2 are KGHDR and SFDVKD. The CDR3 covers 14 residues. V trimming: 6 bases; J trimming: 3 bases; junction bases outside the gene matches: 4. The CDR3 region has the DNA TGTGCCACCAGTCCCGGGACAGTCAATCAGCCCCAGCATTTT. Its protein product is CATSPGTVNQPQHF.

The chain uses TRBV6-5 and TRBJ2-1, with 11 nucleotides matching TRBD2. Unmatched junction bases numbered 7, after V lost 5 bases and J lost 7 bases. Per the germline V gene, CDR1 is MNHEY and CDR2 is SVGAGI. CDR3 size: 15 residues. This CDR3 reads CASSPGSSGGNEQFF. In DNA, the CDR3 is TGTGCCAGCAGTCCGGGGTCTAGCGGGGGGAATGAGCAGTTCTTC.

The chain links TRBV5-8 to TRBJ1-2; 8 bases agree with TRBD1. V was clipped by 3 bases and J by 2 bases; unmatched bases: 6. Germline values: CDR1 SGHTS, CDR2 YDEGEE. CDR3 length: 15 residues. CDR3 residues: CASSSLRTGNYGYTF. The CDR3 DNA reads TGTGCCAGCAGCTCACTGCGGACAGGGAACTATGGCTACACCTTC.

V usage is TRBV28 and J usage is TRBJ1-6, with TRBD1 matching 7 bases. The CDR3 covers 17 residues. The J segment lost 4 bases and the V segment lost 5 bases, leaving 11 bases of the junction unmatched. Germline CDR1 and CDR2: MDHEN and SYDVKM. CDR3 sequence: CASSDLPDRLYNSPLHF. In DNA, the CDR3 is TGTGCCAGCAGTGACCTGCCGGACAGGCTATATAATTCACCCCTCCACTTT.

The V gene is TRBV10-2, the J gene TRBJ1-2; 8 bases align to TRBD1. Germline loops: CDR1 WSHSY, CDR2 SAAADI. Trimming cost V 10 bases and J 4 bases; bases outside gene matches: 11. The CDR3 contains 14 residues. In DNA form, the CDR3 reads TGCGCCACCTCTCTCGGACAGGGTCCCTATGGCTACACCTTC. Translated: CATSLGQGPYGYTF.

The V and J genes are TRBV4-1 and TRBJ2-1, with 8 bases that match TRBD1. CDR3 length: 17 residues. Germline CDR1 reads MGHRA; CDR2 reads YSYEKL. Losses at the gene ends were 3 bases for V and 7 bases for J; bases not matched to a gene: 14. The CDR3 bases are TGCGCCAGCAGCCAGTATGGGGACAGGTCCTATTCGAATGAGCAGTTCTTC. As protein: CASSQYGDRSYSNEQFF.

This chain connects TRBV3-1 (or the pseudogene TRBV3-2) to TRBJ2-2; D is possibly TRBD2 (5 bases). CDR1 is LGHDT and CDR2 is YNNKEL in the germline V gene (reference sequence). Trimming shortened V by 3 bases and J by 1 base, and 12 bases separated the two germline ends. CDR3 length: 16 amino acids. The CDR3 DNA reads TGTGCCAGCAGCCAGGAAAGGACTGTGAACACCGGGGAGCTGTTTTTT. Amino acid sequence: CASSQERTVNTGELFF.

The J gene is TRBJ2-3, the V gene TRBV9, with D possibly matching TRBD1 (6 bases). In germline, CDR1 is SGDLS, CDR2 YYNGEE. V shed 4 bases and J shed 4 bases, with 16 bases lying between them. This CDR3 spans 15 amino acids. CDR3 residues: CASSPRGSSADTQYF. CDR3 DNA: TGTGCCAGCAGCCCGAGGGGGAGCTCGGCAGATACGCAGTATTTT.

The chain couples TRBV5-6 to TRBJ1-1; D might be TRBD1 (6 bases). Trimming cost V 4 bases and J 1 base, with 14 bases left between them. This CDR3 is 15 amino acids long. Germline CDR1 is SGHDT and CDR2 is YYEEEE. The CDR3 DNA follows: TGTGCCAGCAGCACACCACAGGGACAGAACACTGAAGCTTTCTTT. Residues: CASSTPQGQNTEAFF.

In the case of this clone: Other DNA variants within this sample encode the same CDR3. The chain recombines TRBV18 with TRBJ2-7; tentatively, D is TRBD2 (6 bases). V was trimmed by 6 bases and J by 3 bases, leaving 15 bases between them. Germline V gene data show CDR1 as KGHSH and CDR2 as LQKENI. The CDR3 runs to 14 residues. The CDR3 here is CASSISGGSYEQYF. The CDR3 DNA sequence: TGTGCCAGCTCGATTTCCGGGGGTAGCTACGAGCAGTACTTC.

The rearrangement links TRBV28 to TRBJ1-2; D gene unclear. From germline, CDR1 is MDHEN and CDR2 SYDVKM. Trimming removed 4 bases from V and 7 bases from J, with 16 bases in between. This CDR3 contains 14 residues. Here the CDR3 reads CASSSRPMERGYTF. The CDR3 region has the DNA TGTGCCAGCAGTTCGCGTCCTATGGAGCGTGGCTACACCTTC.

V is TRBV29-1 and J is TRBJ1-5, with D maybe TRBD1 (5 bases). This CDR3 region has 13 residues. The V end was cut by 3 bases, the J end by 6 bases, with 12 bases between. Germline V gene sequence: CDR1 SQVTM, CDR2 ANQGSEA. The DNA of the CDR3 is TGCAGCGTTGAGGCAGGGAATGGTCAGCCCCAGCATTTT. Encoded protein: CSVEAGNGQPQHF.

J is TRBJ1-4 and V is TRBV5-1; D not certain. Germline V gives CDR1 SGHRS, CDR2 YFSETQ. Trimming removed 4 bases from V and 5 bases from J, with 12 bases in between. CDR3 length: 14 residues. The CDR3 loop is CASSPGNMNEKLFF. CDR3 nucleotides: TGCGCCAGCAGCCCGGGGAACATGAATGAAAAACTGTTTTTT.

The rearrangement uses TRBV14 and TRBJ2-1; possible D gene TRBD2, 7 bases. This CDR3 is built from 15 residues. Trimming pared 9 bases from V and 7 bases from J, leaving 22 bases between. CDR1 and CDR2 (germline): SGHDN, FVKESK. As DNA, the CDR3 is TGTGCCAGTCCCCTTTTGAGGGGGGGCCGAAATGAGCAGTTCTTC. Residues: CASPLLRGGRNEQFF.

The chain carries TRBV13 and TRBJ1-2, with 8 bases lining up with TRBD1. Trimming took 0 bases from V and 1 from J; bases not matched to a gene: 7. CDR1 is PRHDT and CDR2 is FYEKMQ in the germline V gene (reference sequence). The CDR3 totals 17 residues. This CDR3 is CASSLGMTGEVNYGYTF. In DNA form, the CDR3 reads TGTGCCAGCAGCTTAGGGATGACAGGGGAAGTTAACTATGGCTACACCTTC.

The J gene is TRBJ1-2, the V gene TRBV5-1, with 9 bases matching TRBD1. After removal of 1 base from V and 1 base from J, the junction contained 5 bases not matched to a gene. Germline V gene data show CDR1 as SGHRS and CDR2 as YFSETQ. The CDR3 sequence is 16 residues long. Here the CDR3 DNA reads TGCGCCAGCAGCTTGTATGGGACAGGGATTAACTATGGCTACACCTTC. Its protein is CASSLYGTGINYGYTF.

This CDR3 reads CASSQATGGVLYEQYF. In nucleotides, the CDR3 is TGCGCCAGCAGCCAAGCCACAGGGGGAGTATTGTACGAGCAGTACTTC. This chain connects TRBV4-1 to TRBJ2-7; 8 nucleotides align to TRBD1. The V gene's germline CDR1 is MGHRA and CDR2 YSYEKL. CDR3 length equals 16 residues. V was pared by 1 base and J by 4 bases, with 9 bases of the junction left unmatched.

This clone was counted once. The chain uses TRBV5-5 and TRBJ1-6; D not resolved. This CDR3 contains 14 residues. Per the germline V gene, CDR1 is SGHKS and CDR2 is YYEKEE (reference sequence). With 1 base removed from V and 8 bases from J, the gap between germline ends came to 10 bases. The CDR3 sequence is CASSLRQDYSPLHF. The DNA of the CDR3 is TGTGCCAGCAGCTTGCGTCAGGATTATTCACCCCTCCACTTT.

The gene calls are TRBV4-3 and TRBJ1-4; D possibly corresponds to TRBD1 (5 bases). This CDR3 is 14 amino acids long. The V gene lost 4 bases and the J gene lost 5 bases, with 11 bases spanning the gap. CDR1 is LGHNA and CDR2 is YSLEER in the germline V gene. The CDR3 sequence is CASSPDGGNEKLFF. In DNA form, the CDR3 reads TGCGCCAGCAGCCCCGACGGGGGGAATGAAAAACTGTTTTTT.

The genes are TRBV5-1 and TRBJ2-3, with D perhaps TRBD2 (7 bases). CDR1 SGHRS and CDR2 YFSETQ come from the germline V gene. This CDR3 spans 16 amino acids. V gave up 3 bases and J gave up 6 bases, with 20 bases separating them. The CDR3 region is CASSSAYPGGGDTQYF. The CDR3 DNA sequence: TGCGCCAGCAGCTCAGCTTATCCGGGGGGCGGCGATACGCAGTATTTT.

The J gene is TRBJ2-7, the V gene TRBV2, with a tentative D call TRBD1 (5 bases). Per the germline V gene, CDR1 is SNHLY and CDR2 is FYNNEI. V dropped 6 bases and J dropped 7 bases, with 13 bases sitting between them. This CDR3 is 12 amino acids long. CDR3 region: CASRPYRPEQYF. The CDR3 nucleotides are TGTGCCAGCAGACCCTACAGGCCTGAGCAGTACTTC.

This chain uses TRBV9 with TRBJ2-7, with 7 bases that match TRBD1. The germline CDR1 and CDR2 sequences are SGDLS and YYNGEE. J gave up 0 bases and V 3 bases, and 6 bases lay outside the gene matches. The CDR3 length is 15 residues. Here the CDR3 DNA reads TGTGCCAGCAGCGCCGAGGGGGACAGCTCCTACGAGCAGTACTTC. Its translation: CASSAEGDSSYEQYF.